The following is a TCR beta chain sequence with its context. Its antigen is unknown. The sample belongs to a study of T cell repertoires in cytomegalovirus infection. Background on the study: TCR beta signatures that were public indicated CMV infection and matching HLA type. Whole-study results and caveats: Pooled public TCR beta family frequency picked out CMV carriers with the relevant HLA. It was HLA-C-restricted CMV-specific TCR beta clonotypes that dominated the response ex vivo.

This CDR3 contains 14 residues. The trim removed 7 bases at V and 4 bases at J, leaving 9 bases unmatched. CDR1 is SGHTA, CDR2 FQGNSA, per germline. From the reads, TCRdb called clonotypes with MiXCR, one entry per CDR3 protein. The data show roughly 200,000 distinct CDR3 sequences, 15% to 20% seen once. The sample was CD8+ T cells from PBMCs. The rearrangement uses TRBV7-2 and TRBJ1-1; 7 bases are a match to TRBD1. The receptor comes from a human donor in good health (CMV status not recorded). Some clones in this sample may be carry-over from other donors' samples. The CDR3 spells CASIPGEGATEAFF. CDR3 coding DNA: TGTGCCAGCATCCCTGGGGAGGGGGCCACTGAAGCTTTCTTT.